This TCR beta chain was captured in a study of blood T cells in healthy people across ages. Germline V gene lookup returns CDR1 MGHDK and CDR2 SYGVNS. This CDR3 contains 13 residues. Healthy Caucasian individuals from Russia aged about 6 to 100 served as donors. A word on this clonotype: Its target is unknown.

Study-level findings and limits: Roughly linear declines in TCR beta diversity per million T cells occurred with age.

Combining a sample-barcoded 5' primer with a J-beta primer mix, a second PCR ran for roughly 7 to 11 cycles. CDR3-containing paired-end reads numbering at least 2.5 million came from each sample. TCRdb re-analysed the 5' RACE reads in MiXCR, keeping a single row per CDR3 protein. Altogether 1.5 million to 1.8 million distinct CDR3 sequences are present, roughly two fifths being singletons, with the ten largest covering over 3.5%. This TCR was recovered from a woman under 30 in good health. Sequenced sample: blood. The gene calls are TRBV25-1 and TRBJ2-1; D gene ambiguous. The J call may be in error: the DNA end matches TRBJ2-7 better. The CDR3 nucleotides are TGTGCCAGCAGTGAAGACAACTACAATGAGCAGTACTTC. Amino acids: CASSEDNYNEQYF.